This is a list of T cell receptor beta chains from one sample in a study of T cell responses to AZD1222 COVID-19 vaccine. The data were produced by immunoSEQ multiplex PCR, yet TCRdb's version contains in-frame clones alone and is incomplete. This sample has approximately 190,000 clones; over 70% occur once, and the top ten carry about 2.5%. The sample was peripheral blood, taken on day 0 of MenACWY control vaccination. These TCRs come from an adult in good health. Both conserved end residues are part of each CDR3. Fields, in order: V gene, D gene, clone size, J gene, CDR3 protein, CDR3 DNA. A D gene is named only where the DNA matches it firmly. Clone size is not always given. Where it is, it says once, few, many or a class for expanded clones.

>TRBV11-3|.|once|TRBJ1-1
CASTLRWGNGTEAFF
TGTGCCAGCACCCTTAGGTGGGGGAATGGGACTGAAGCTTTCTTT
>TRBV7-6|.|.|TRBJ1-6
CASSLARGHNSPLHF
TGTGCCAGCAGCTTAGCCAGGGGCCATAATTCACCCCTCCACTTT
>TRBV28|.|.|TRBJ1-1
CASSFPPGGVNTEAFF
TGTGCCAGCAGTTTTCCCCCTGGGGGAGTGAACACTGAAGCTTTCTTT
>TRBV27|.|few|TRBJ2-6
CASSLGRGANVLTF
TGTGCCAGCAGTTTGGGGCGGGGGGCCAACGTCCTGACTTTC
>TRBV7-6|.|.|TRBJ2-2
CALQENTGELFF
TGTGCCCTCCAGGAGAACACCGGGGAGCTGTTTTTT
>TRBV19|TRBD1|.|TRBJ1-1
CASSSPRTGGNTEAFF
TGTGCCAGTAGTTCGCCGAGGACAGGGGGGAACACTGAAGCTTTCTTT
>TRBV6-5|.|.|TRBJ1-4
CASSYNRGSDEKLFF
TGTGCCAGCAGTTACAACCGGGGTTCGGATGAAAAACTGTTTTTT
>TRBV6-5|.|.|TRBJ2-1
CASSYSRKKDNEQFF
TGTGCCAGCAGTTACTCGAGAAAGAAGGACAATGAGCAGTTCTTC
>TRBV5-1|TRBD2|.|TRBJ2-3
CASSLQLAGALTDTQYF
TGCGCCAGCAGCTTGCAACTAGCGGGGGCCCTCACAGATACGCAGTATTTT
>TRBV29-1|.|.|TRBJ2-1
CSVAGPVYNEQFF
TGCAGCGTTGCGGGGCCGGTCTACAATGAGCAGTTCTTC
>TRBV15|TRBD1|.|TRBJ2-3
CATSRGGTDATDTQYF
TGTGCCACCAGCAGAGGTGGGACAGACGCCACAGATACGCAGTATTTT
>TRBV30|.|.|TRBJ2-5
CAWSVGGMSETQYF
TGTGCCTGGAGTGTAGGCGGGATGTCGGAGACCCAGTACTTC
>TRBV5-5|TRBD1|few|TRBJ1-1
CASSLTSDRVNTEAFF
TGTGCCAGCAGCTTGACAAGCGACAGGGTCAACACTGAAGCTTTCTTT
>TRBV28|TRBD2|.|TRBJ2-5
CASSPAGLAGTLTQYF
TGTGCCAGCAGTCCGGCGGGACTAGCGGGTACACTGACCCAGTACTTC
>TRBV28|.|.|TRBJ2-7
CASSYSVSFYEQYF
TGTGCCAGCAGCTACAGCGTCAGCTTCTACGAGCAGTACTTC
>TRBV2|TRBD1|few|TRBJ1-5
CASRGQGSQPQHF
TGTGCCAGCAGGGGACAGGGGTCTCAGCCCCAGCATTTT
>TRBV7-6|.|.|TRBJ2-3
CASSLGGTDTQYF
TGTGCCAGCAGCTTAGGTGGGACAGATACGCAGTATTTT
>TRBV6-5|.|.|TRBJ1-6
CASSYRLRGLDSPLHF
TGTGCCAGCAGTTACCGCCTGCGGGGTTTGGATTCACCCCTCCACTTT
>TRBV7-9|.|once|TRBJ1-2
CASRHTQDGPDGYTF
TGTGCCAGCAGGCACACACAAGACGGACCTGATGGCTACACCTTC
>TRBV19|.|.|TRBJ1-3
CASSNPRGGQGNTIYF
TGTGCCAGTAGTAACCCTCGCGGGGGGCAAGGAAACACCATATATTTT
>TRBV12-3/TRBV12-4|.|.|TRBJ2-3
CASSLTYTDTQYF
TGTGCCAGCAGTTTGACTTACACAGATACGCAGTATTTT
>TRBV6-5|TRBD1|.|TRBJ1-2
CAAGQGGYGYTF
TGTGCCGCGGGACAGGGAGGGTATGGCTACACCTTC
>TRBV28|TRBD1|.|TRBJ1-5
CASSLGTASAQPQHF
TGTGCCAGCAGTTTAGGGACAGCCTCGGCCCAGCCCCAGCATTTT
>TRBV6-2/TRBV6-3|.|.|TRBJ2-1
CASSLQGHEQFF
TGTGCCAGCAGCCTACAGGGCCATGAGCAGTTCTTC
>TRBV30|TRBD1|.|TRBJ1-5
CAWRGDSGGNQPQHF
TGTGCCTGGAGGGGGGACAGTGGGGGCAATCAGCCCCAGCATTTT
>TRBV13|TRBD2|.|TRBJ2-3
CASSLTSGATTDTQYF
TGTGCCAGCAGCCTGACTAGCGGGGCAACCACAGATACGCAGTATTTT
>TRBV7-3|TRBD2|.|TRBJ2-2
CASSSRLAGTNTGELFF
TGTGCCAGCAGCTCCCGACTAGCGGGAACGAACACCGGGGAGCTGTTTTTT
>TRBV28|.|.|TRBJ2-7
CASSSGDRGEQYF
TGTGCCAGCAGTTCGGGGGATAGGGGCGAGCAGTACTTC
>TRBV6-5|TRBD1|once|TRBJ1-6
CASRSLGTVNSPLHF
TGTGCCAGCAGGAGCCTCGGGACAGTAAATTCACCCCTCCACTTT
>TRBV10-3|.|.|TRBJ2-1
CAISESRRGLYNEQFF
TGTGCCATCAGTGAGTCGAGGAGGGGGCTATACAATGAGCAGTTCTTC
>TRBV7-9|.|.|TRBJ2-7
CASSLAAGYYEQYF
TGTGCCAGCAGCTTAGCCGCGGGATACTACGAGCAGTACTTC
>TRBV9|TRBD1|.|TRBJ1-5
CASSADGQGGQPQHF
TGTGCCAGCAGCGCCGATGGGCAGGGGGGCCAGCCCCAGCATTTT
>TRBV5-4|.|once|TRBJ1-2
CASSFVGVQGYTF
TGTGCCAGCAGCTTCGTAGGGGTTCAAGGCTACACCTTC
>TRBV4-3|TRBD1|.|TRBJ1-6
CASSQGGQGRSPLHF
TGCGCCAGCAGCCAAGGGGGACAGGGAAGGTCACCCCTCCACTTT
>TRBV27|TRBD1|.|TRBJ2-7
CASSLTTGTGIYEQYF
TGTGCCAGCTCGTTAACGACCGGGACAGGAATCTACGAGCAGTACTTC
>TRBV19|.|.|TRBJ1-2
CASSIIGTAYGYTF
TGTGCCAGTAGTATAATCGGGACGGCCTATGGCTACACCTTC
>TRBV20-1|TRBD1|.|TRBJ1-6
CSANGQGHLHF
TGCAGTGCTAATGGACAGGGGCACCTCCACTTT
>TRBV6-5|.|.|TRBJ2-7
CASSYFSSYEQYF
TGTGCCAGCAGTTATTTCAGCAGCTACGAGCAGTACTTC
>TRBV19|.|.|TRBJ1-1
CASSWVLTPHGAFF
TGTGCCAGTAGTTGGGTCCTAACCCCCCACGGGGCTTTCTTT
>TRBV7-8|.|.|TRBJ2-1
CASSLGGVAGQEQFF
TGTGCCAGCAGCTTAGGGGGGGTAGCTGGGCAAGAGCAGTTCTTC
>TRBV3-1/TRBV3-2|.|.|TRBJ2-3
CASSQAVRNTQYF
TGTGCCAGCAGCCAAGCAGTGAGGAATACGCAGTATTTT
>TRBV7-9|.|once|TRBJ2-1
CASTVRGFPYNEQFF
TGTGCCAGCACCGTACGGGGGTTTCCGTACAATGAGCAGTTCTTC
>TRBV4-2|.|.|TRBJ2-7
CASSQDKGGQYF
TGTGCCAGCAGCCAAGATAAGGGAGGGCAGTACTTC
>TRBV6-5|.|.|TRBJ1-2
CASSSAGANYGYTF
TGTGCCAGCAGTTCTGCAGGGGCTAACTATGGCTACACCTTC
>TRBV7-3|.|.|TRBJ2-3
CASSGGTDTQYF
TGTGCCAGCAGCGGGGGGACTGATACGCAGTATTTT
>TRBV9|.|.|TRBJ1-6
CASIFYNSPLHF
TGTGCCAGCATCTTCTATAATTCACCCCTCCACTTT
>TRBV9|.|.|TRBJ2-5
CASSVSGSAQETQYF
TGTGCCAGCAGCGTATCCGGTTCGGCCCAAGAGACCCAGTACTTC
>TRBV10-3|.|.|TRBJ2-7
CAISPGKRRYEQYF
TGTGCCATCAGCCCAGGGAAGCGGCGCTACGAGCAGTACTTC
>TRBV6-4|.|.|TRBJ2-1
CASSDEASSYNEQFF
TGTGCCAGCAGTGACGAGGCGAGCTCCTACAATGAGCAGTTCTTC
>TRBV21-1|.|.|TRBJ2-7
CASSKVGREQYF
TGTGCCAGCAGCAAAGTGGGACGGGAGCAGTACTTC
>TRBV19|.|.|TRBJ2-1
CASSISSGGDNEQFF
TGTGCCAGTAGTATTTCAAGCGGAGGGGACAATGAGCAGTTCTTC
>TRBV7-9|.|.|TRBJ1-1
CASSSRTGNTEAFF
TGTGCCAGCAGCTCCCGGACCGGTAACACTGAAGCTTTCTTT
>TRBV2|TRBD1|.|TRBJ1-5
CASTPEGGGNQPQHF
TGTGCCAGCACCCCGGAAGGGGGCGGCAATCAGCCCCAGCATTTT
>TRBV7-9|TRBD2|.|TRBJ2-1
CASSSRLAGGSWGYNEQFF
TGTGCCAGCAGCTCCAGACTAGCGGGAGGGTCCTGGGGCTACAATGAGCAGTTCTTC